The 14 T cell receptor beta chains reported below all come from one sample, sequenced in a study of blood T cells in healthy people across ages. A second PCR, run for about 7 to 11 cycles, used a sample-barcoded 5' primer plus a J-beta primer mix. TCRdb passed the 5' RACE reads through MiXCR, listing each CDR3 protein once. The profile covers about 1,500,000 distinct CDR3 sequences, with 28% appearing a single time and roughly 8.2% taken by the ten largest. Input material: blood. These receptors all stem from a woman younger than 45 in good health.

The chain combines TRBV29-1 with TRBJ2-1; D gene ambiguous. V lost 3 bases and J 0 bases, leaving 12 bases between the germline ends. CDR1 and CDR2 from the germline V gene are SQVTM and ANQGSEA. CDR3 length: 15 amino acids. CDR3 sequence (DNA): TGCAGCGTTGACGGAGAACTAAGCTCCTACAATGAGCAGTTCTTC. Translated, it gives CSVDGELSSYNEQFF.

CDR3 nucleotide sequence: TGCAGCGTTCATGAAGAGGGTGAAAAACTGTTTTTT. This translates into CSVHEEGEKLFF. V and J are TRBV29-1 and TRBJ1-4; D gene uncertain. CDR1 and CDR2 (germline): SQVTM, ANQGSEA. V lost 5 bases, J lost 7 bases, and 11 bases lay in between. CDR3 length equals 12 residues.

In its sample, this clonotype was seen a few times. The CDR3 DNA reads as TGTGCCAGCAGACCGCACAAGAAGGCGGGAGGGCCTCCCGGTGAGCAGTTCTTC. Translating gives CASRPHKKAGGPPGEQFF. The V and J genes are TRBV6-1 and TRBJ2-1, with 9 bases matching TRBD2. Germline values: CDR1 MNHNS, CDR2 SASEGT. The CDR3 spans 18 residues. J gave up 9 bases and V 6 bases, and 21 bases lay outside the gene matches.

This clonotype was counted many times. This sequence joins TRBV12-3 or TRBV12-4 and TRBJ2-1; D gene uncertain. V was shortened by 3 bases and J by 15 bases, with 12 bases between the two germline ends. The CDR3 loop spans 11 amino acids. In DNA, the CDR3 is TGTGCCAGCAGTTTTCTTCGGACGCTGTTCTTC. Amino acid sequence: CASSFLRTLFF.

This clonotype was seen at least ten times. V gene TRBV29-1 combines with J gene TRBJ2-7, with 9 positions matching TRBD1. CDR1 and CDR2 from the germline V gene are SQVTM and ANQGSEA. This CDR3 contains 12 residues. V dropped 7 bases and J dropped 3; count of bases not matched to a gene: 4. The CDR3 DNA follows: TGCAGCGCGGGACAGGGAAACTACGAGCAGTACTTC. Residues: CSAGQGNYEQYF.

This clonotype came up a few times. The genes are TRBV28 and TRBJ2-5; 7 nucleotides align to TRBD1. V trimming: 6 bases; J trimming: 11 bases; junction bases outside the gene matches: 15. The CDR3 has 14 residues. CDR1 is MDHEN, CDR2 SYDVKM, per germline. The CDR3 nucleotides are TGTGCCAGCAGACCCTTACGCCGGGACAGTGAGCAGTACTTC. As protein: CASRPLRRDSEQYF.

The V call is TRBV28, the J call TRBJ1-6; 7 positions agree with TRBD1. Germline-derived CDR1 and CDR2 are MDHEN and SYDVKM. The junction had 13 bases not matched to a gene; V was cut back by 6 bases and J by 8 bases. This CDR3 has 16 amino acids. The CDR3 coding sequence is TGTGCCAGCAGGTGGCGGACAGGTCCGTTGGATTCACCCCTCCACTTT. Translation gives CASRWRTGPLDSPLHF.

Concerning this clonotype itself: Just one base apart from a much larger clone, this may be a read error. The rearrangement uses TRBV10-3 and TRBJ2-7, with D perhaps matching TRBD2 (6 bases). This CDR3 has 13 residues. Germline CDR1 ENHRY, CDR2 SYGVKD. The V and J ends lost 7 bases and 5 bases respectively, with 15 bases between them. The CDR3 here is CAINTGGEHEQYF. Here the CDR3 DNA reads TGTGCCATCAATACCGGGGGAGAGCACGAGCAGTACTTC.

This clonotype was counted many times. The V and J genes are TRBV5-4 and TRBJ2-5; TRBD2 matches 12 bases. CDR1 and CDR2 (germline): SGHNT, YYREEE (reference sequence). The V gene end was trimmed by 4 bases and the J gene end by 1 base; junction bases not matched to a gene: 5. The CDR3 has 16 residues. The CDR3 DNA reads as TGTGCCAGCAGCACCGGGACTAGCGGGTCCCAAGAGACCCAGTACTTC. Translation gives CASSTGTSGSQETQYF. The variable domain in full, completed from reference TRBV5-4 and TRBJ2-5, reads ETGVTQSPTHLIKTRGQQVTLRCSSQSGHNTVSWYQQALGQGPQFIFQYYREEENGRGNFPPRFSGLQFPNYSSELNVNALELDDSALYLCASSTGTSGSQETQYFGPGTRLLVL.

This clonotype appeared once. In DNA, the CDR3 is TGCAGCGTTGGAACCGGGCCGGGGCTCGGGGAGCAGTACTTC. It codes for CSVGTGPGLGEQYF. This rearrangement joins TRBV29-1 to TRBJ2-5; D could derive from TRBD1 or TRBD2 (5 bases each). The CDR3 has 14 residues. V was pared by 4 bases and J by 11 bases, with 23 bases between. Looked up from germline, CDR1 is SQVTM and CDR2 is ANQGSEA. Full variable domain (remainder filled in from reference TRBV29-1 and TRBJ2-5): SAVISQKPSRDICQRGTSLTIQCQVDSQVTMMFWYRQQPGQSLTLIATANQGSEATYESGFVIDKFPISRPNLTFSTLTVSNMSPEDSSIYLCSVGTGPGLGEQYFGPGTRLLVL.

This clonotype was detected a few times. The chain links TRBV19 to TRBJ1-5; no definite D call. The germline V gene encodes CDR1 LNHDA and CDR2 SQIVND (reference sequence). Between the trimmed V and J ends, which lost 3 bases and 3 bases, there was a span of 9 bases. The CDR3 runs 14 residues. The CDR3 sequence: CASSMSAINQPQHF. The CDR3 DNA follows: TGTGCCAGTAGTATGTCGGCTATCAATCAGCCCCAGCATTTT.

This clonotype turned up a few times. This chain joins TRBV4-1 and TRBJ2-1; D is tentatively TRBD1 or TRBD2 (6 bases each). With 4 bases removed from V and 6 bases from J, the gap between germline ends came to 22 bases. CDR3 length: 17 amino acids. The germline V gene encodes CDR1 MGHRA and CDR2 YSYEKL. The CDR3, as DNA: TGCGCCAGCAGCCTACCCGTGGGGGGCGGTAAAGGCAATGAGCAGTTCTTC. Translation gives CASSLPVGGGKGNEQFF.

This clonotype was seen only a few times. This rearrangement joins TRBV20-1 to TRBJ1-4; possibly TRBD1 for D (5 bases). Germline CDR1 is DFQATT and CDR2 is SNEGSKA (reference sequence). V was shortened by 6 bases and J by 8 bases, with 16 bases between the two germline ends. The CDR3 is 13 residues long. This CDR3 reads CSAGTVPGEKLFF. For the CDR3, the DNA is TGCAGTGCCGGGACCGTACCGGGGGAAAAACTGTTTTTT.

The sample holds a few counts of this clonotype. The CDR3 region is CASSLRQGAWNEQFF. DNA of the CDR3: TGCGCCAGCAGCCTTAGACAGGGGGCATGGAATGAGCAGTTCTTC. The chain carries TRBV5-1 and TRBJ2-1, with TRBD1 matching 10 bases. The CDR3 length is 15 residues. J gave up 7 bases and V 4 bases, and 8 bases lay outside the gene matches. Per germline, CDR1 SGHRS and CDR2 YFSETQ.